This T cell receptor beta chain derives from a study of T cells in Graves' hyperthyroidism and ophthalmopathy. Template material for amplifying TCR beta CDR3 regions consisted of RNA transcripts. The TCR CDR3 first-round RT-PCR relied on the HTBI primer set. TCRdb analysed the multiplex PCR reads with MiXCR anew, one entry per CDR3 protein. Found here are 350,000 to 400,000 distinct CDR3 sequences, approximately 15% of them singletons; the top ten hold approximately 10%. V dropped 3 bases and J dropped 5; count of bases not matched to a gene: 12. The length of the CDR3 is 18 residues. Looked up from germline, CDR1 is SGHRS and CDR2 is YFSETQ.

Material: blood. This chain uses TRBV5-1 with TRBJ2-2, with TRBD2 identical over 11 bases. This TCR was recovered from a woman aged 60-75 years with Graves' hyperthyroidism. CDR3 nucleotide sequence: TGCGCCAGCAGCTCCCCTCCTAGCGGGAGGTTGGGGACCGGGGAGCTGTTTTTT. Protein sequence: CASSSPPSGRLGTGELFF.